This TCR beta chain comes out of a study of blood T cell repertoires in COVID-19. The overall study: The United States, Italy and Spain were the sources of the acute and convalescent COVID-19 samples. PBMCs, B-cell-depleted T cells, or T cells were the source of the cDNA or gDNA that made up the material.

Losses at the gene ends were 7 bases for V and 0 bases for J; bases not matched to a gene: 5. The germline V gene encodes CDR1 MNHEY and CDR2 SMNVEV (reference sequence). The CDR3 spans 14 residues. In the source study's methods: Reference gene primer amplification yielded estimated nucleated cell counts. Measured with immunoSEQ multiplex PCR; TCRdb has only the in-frame clones, and not every one. The V and J calls and clone size were taken over from that table, and D and trimming were inferred from the DNA. The sample lists 55,000 to 70,000 clones, around 87% occurring once. Sequencing was done on a sample of peripheral blood. The origin of this receptor is a man between 60 and 75 years old with active or convalescent COVID-19. The chain employs TRBV27 and TRBJ1-1, with 7 bases aligning to TRBD1. The CDR3 DNA follows: TGTGCCAGCACCTTACAGGGGTTGAACACTGAAGCTTTCTTT. As protein: CASTLQGLNTEAFF.